These T cell receptor beta chains were read from a single sample in a study of PD-L1 blockade in urothelial cancer. The protocol was immunoSEQ multiplex PCR, while the TCRdb copy is restricted to in-frame clones and leaves out a portion. The table has under 40,000 clones, more than 75% seen once. Sequenced here: PBMCs, sampled around atezolizumab (anti-PD-L1) treatment. These receptors were collected from a middle-aged man with urothelial cancer. Both conserved end residues are part of each CDR3. Each record gives: D gene, J gene, V gene, clone size, CDR3 protein, CDR3 DNA. A D gene is named only where the DNA matches it firmly. Some rows mark clone size as missing; the rest say once, few, many or name a class of expanded clone.

D gene: TRBD1
J gene: TRBJ2-3
V gene: TRBV29-1
clone size: -
CDR3 protein: CSARQGSVADTQYF
CDR3 DNA: TGCAGCGCCCGACAGGGAAGTGTAGCAGATACGCAGTATTTT

D gene: TRBD2
J gene: TRBJ2-1
V gene: TRBV9
clone size: -
CDR3 protein: CASSVSTSGGLANEQFF
CDR3 DNA: TGTGCCAGCAGCGTCTCGACGAGCGGGGGGCTAGCCAATGAGCAGTTCTTC

D gene: TRBD1
J gene: TRBJ2-5
V gene: TRBV14
clone size: -
CDR3 protein: CASSHRGSEETQYF
CDR3 DNA: TGTGCCAGCAGCCACAGGGGGAGTGAAGAGACCCAGTACTTC

D gene: -
J gene: TRBJ2-1
V gene: TRBV6-4
clone size: -
CDR3 protein: CASSGIGGANYHEQFF
CDR3 DNA: TGTGCCAGCAGTGGGATTGGGGGGGCAAACTACCATGAGCAGTTCTTC

D gene: TRBD2
J gene: TRBJ2-5
V gene: TRBV10-3
clone size: -
CDR3 protein: CATAAGGNQETQYF
CDR3 DNA: TGTGCCACCGCAGCGGGGGGCAATCAAGAGACCCAGTACTTC

D gene: -
J gene: TRBJ2-7
V gene: TRBV6-1
clone size: few
CDR3 protein: CASSEGPRSWWYF
CDR3 DNA: TGTGCCAGCAGCGAGGGTCCCAGAAGTTGGTGGTACTTC

D gene: TRBD1
J gene: TRBJ2-2
V gene: TRBV5-1
clone size: -
CDR3 protein: CASSSTGGQTGELFF
CDR3 DNA: TGCGCCAGCAGCTCGACAGGGGGGCAGACCGGGGAGCTGTTTTTT

D gene: -
J gene: TRBJ1-2
V gene: TRBV25-1
clone size: -
CDR3 protein: CASRGHNYGYTF
CDR3 DNA: TGTGCCAGCCGGGGACACAACTATGGCTACACCTTC

D gene: -
J gene: TRBJ2-7
V gene: TRBV6-5
clone size: -
CDR3 protein: CASSRLKTYEQYF
CDR3 DNA: TGTGCCAGCAGTCGACTGAAAACCTACGAGCAGTACTTC

D gene: TRBD2
J gene: TRBJ2-7
V gene: TRBV6-5
clone size: -
CDR3 protein: CASSYGGGRALQYF
CDR3 DNA: TGTGCCAGCAGTTACGGGGGCGGGAGGGCCTTACAGTACTTC

D gene: TRBD2
J gene: TRBJ2-3
V gene: TRBV29-1
clone size: -
CDR3 protein: CSVAPLAGDPTDTQYF
CDR3 DNA: TGCAGCGTTGCCCCACTAGCGGGGGACCCCACAGATACGCAGTATTTT

D gene: TRBD1
J gene: TRBJ1-4
V gene: TRBV5-4
clone size: -
CDR3 protein: CASSSVGTGNEKLFF
CDR3 DNA: TGTGCCAGCAGCTCCGTGGGGACAGGAAATGAAAAACTGTTTTTT

D gene: TRBD1
J gene: TRBJ2-2
V gene: TRBV6-5
clone size: -
CDR3 protein: CASSLAGGTGELFF
CDR3 DNA: TGTGCCAGCAGTTTGGCAGGGGGAACCGGGGAGCTGTTTTTT

D gene: TRBD1
J gene: TRBJ2-2
V gene: TRBV5-1
clone size: -
CDR3 protein: CASSLAGTGGGTGELFF
CDR3 DNA: TGCGCCAGCAGCTTGGCCGGGACAGGCGGCGGCACCGGGGAGCTGTTTTTT

D gene: -
J gene: TRBJ2-7
V gene: TRBV15
clone size: -
CDR3 protein: CASRSAGLYEQYF
CDR3 DNA: TGTGCCTCCAGGTCGGCCGGACTCTACGAGCAGTACTTC

D gene: -
J gene: TRBJ2-1
V gene: TRBV11-3
clone size: -
CDR3 protein: CRLALSSYNEQFF
CDR3 DNA: TGTCGGTTAGCGCTTAGCTCCTACAATGAGCAGTTCTTC

D gene: TRBD2
J gene: TRBJ2-1
V gene: TRBV7-3
clone size: -
CDR3 protein: CASSRAGGSGEQFF
CDR3 DNA: TGTGCCAGCAGCCGAGCGGGGGGGTCGGGTGAGCAGTTCTTC

D gene: TRBD1
J gene: TRBJ2-2
V gene: TRBV28
clone size: few
CDR3 protein: CASSPDRGVGTGELFF
CDR3 DNA: TGTGCCAGCAGTCCCGACAGGGGAGTAGGGACCGGGGAGCTGTTTTTT

D gene: TRBD2
J gene: TRBJ2-1
V gene: TRBV19
clone size: -
CDR3 protein: CASSVGLAGYNEQFF
CDR3 DNA: TGTGCCAGTAGTGTCGGACTAGCGGGATACAATGAGCAGTTCTTC

D gene: TRBD1
J gene: TRBJ2-5
V gene: TRBV7-9
clone size: -
CDR3 protein: CASSLVSPRQGRETQYF
CDR3 DNA: TGTGCCAGCAGCTTAGTTTCCCCAAGACAGGGAAGGGAGACCCAGTACTTC

D gene: TRBD1
J gene: TRBJ2-5
V gene: TRBV7-3
clone size: -
CDR3 protein: CASSAGQGRETQYF
CDR3 DNA: TGTGCCAGCAGCGCGGGACAGGGAAGGGAGACCCAGTACTTC

D gene: TRBD1
J gene: TRBJ2-7
V gene: TRBV20-1
clone size: -
CDR3 protein: CSAWAGGEQYF
CDR3 DNA: TGCAGTGCCTGGGCAGGGGGCGAGCAGTACTTC

D gene: TRBD1
J gene: TRBJ1-4
V gene: TRBV30
clone size: -
CDR3 protein: CAWRQTGVREKLFF
CDR3 DNA: TGTGCCTGGAGACAAACAGGGGTGCGAGAAAAACTGTTTTTT

D gene: TRBD1
J gene: TRBJ2-1
V gene: TRBV5-4
clone size: -
CDR3 protein: CASRQGQGDYNEQFF
CDR3 DNA: TGTGCCAGCAGGCAGGGACAGGGGGACTACAATGAGCAGTTCTTC

D gene: TRBD1
J gene: TRBJ1-1
V gene: TRBV11-2
clone size: -
CDR3 protein: CASSRRDRRNTEAFF
CDR3 DNA: TGTGCCAGCAGCCGTAGGGACAGGAGGAACACTGAAGCTTTCTTT

D gene: -
J gene: TRBJ1-5
V gene: TRBV5-1
clone size: -
CDR3 protein: CASSLGAGGNQPQHF
CDR3 DNA: TGCGCCAGCAGCTTGGGGGCAGGGGGCAATCAGCCCCAGCATTTT

D gene: TRBD1
J gene: TRBJ2-7
V gene: TRBV7-9
clone size: -
CDR3 protein: CASSPRQGPYEQYF
CDR3 DNA: TGTGCCAGCAGTCCACGACAGGGGCCCTACGAGCAGTACTTC

D gene: TRBD1
J gene: TRBJ2-2
V gene: TRBV27
clone size: -
CDR3 protein: CASSLGDRPTGELFF
CDR3 DNA: TGTGCCAGCAGTTTAGGGGACAGGCCGACCGGGGAGCTGTTTTTT